What follows are 27 T cell receptor beta chains derived from one specimen sequenced in a study of HIV-infected patients and healthy controls. All unsorted peripheral T cells were captured because whole blood was used without fractionation. Reverse transcription used approximately 500 ng RNA and constant-region primers for alpha and beta. Separate chain-specific third strand synthesis with multiplexing indices produced the alpha and beta libraries. TCRdb re-analysed the 5' RACE reads in MiXCR, keeping a single row per CDR3 protein. The table lists approximately 9,700 distinct CDR3 sequences, approximately 7% of them singletons. The sample in question was blood, obtained before antiretroviral therapy. Receptor source: an adult with HIV infection.

Many counts were recorded for this clonotype. This chain joins TRBV11-1 and TRBJ1-1; no reliable D call. Germline assignment: CDR1 SGHAT and CDR2 FQDESV (reference sequence). This CDR3 region has 14 residues. V was pared by 6 bases and J by 3 bases, with 14 bases between. CDR3 amino acids: CASRIDKGHTEAFF. The CDR3 DNA is TGTGCCAGCAGAATCGACAAGGGTCACACTGAAGCTTTCTTT.

By sample fraction, this clonotype is medium-sized. The genes are TRBV5-1 and TRBJ2-3; D call uncertain. The length of the CDR3 is 14 residues. Trimming removed 2 bases from V and 4 bases from J, with 11 bases in between. Germline CDR1 and CDR2: SGHRS and YFSETQ. CDR3 sequence reads: CASSFLGRADTQYF. CDR3 coding DNA: TGCGCCAGCAGCTTCTTAGGACGGGCAGATACGCAGTATTTT.

This chain links TRBV12-3 or TRBV12-4 with TRBJ1-1; possibly TRBD1 for D (6 bases). This CDR3 spans 13 amino acids. Deletions cut 4 bases from V and 8 bases from J, with 14 bases between. This CDR3 is CASSSDPGQEAFF. CDR3 bases: TGTGCCAGCAGTTCAGACCCGGGACAAGAAGCTTTCTTT.

This clonotype was observed many times. V and J are TRBV7-9 and TRBJ2-7; 8 nucleotides align to TRBD2. This CDR3 spans 15 amino acids. CDR1 is SEHNR, CDR2 FQNEAQ, per germline (reference sequence). The V and J ends lost 5 bases and 5 bases, in that order; junction bases with no gene match: 11. CDR3: CASSLGPGGYHEQYF. The CDR3 DNA is TGTGCCAGCAGCCTTGGGCCGGGGGGGTACCACGAGCAGTACTTC. The complete variable domain, with remaining parts taken from reference TRBV7-9 and TRBJ2-7, reads DTGVSQNPRHKITKRGQNVTFRCDPISEHNRLYWYRQTLGQGPEFLTYFQNEAQLEKSRLLSDRFSAERPKGSFSTLEIQRTEQGDSAMYLCASSLGPGGYHEQYFGPGTRLTVT.

This clonotype rates as medium-sized (0.01 to 0.1%). This chain connects TRBV5-1 to TRBJ1-2; D unclear. With 4 bases removed from V and 4 bases from J, the gap between germline ends came to 17 bases. Looked up from germline, CDR1 is SGHRS and CDR2 is YFSETQ. This CDR3 is built from 15 residues. CDR3 sequence reads: CASSPGGTFFYGYTF. The CDR3 DNA is TGCGCCAGCAGCCCCGGCGGCACCTTTTTCTATGGCTACACCTTC.

The rearrangement uses TRBV6-4 and TRBJ2-4; 12 nucleotides align to TRBD2. Germline assignment: CDR1 MRHNA and CDR2 SNTAGT. The junction had 10 bases not matched to a gene; V was cut back by 8 bases and J by 5 bases. The CDR3 spans 16 residues. The CDR3 DNA reads as TGTGCCAGCGGGGGGTCTAGCGGGGGGGCCCAAAACATTCAGTACTTC. It is translated as CASGGSSGGAQNIQYF.

This clonotype was seen repeatedly, ten times or more. The chain recombines TRBV15 with TRBJ2-2; D is perhaps TRBD2 (6 bases). Germline V gives CDR1 LNHNV, CDR2 YYDKDF (reference sequence). Trimming removed 1 base from V and 5 bases from J, with 14 bases in between. The CDR3 totals 16 residues. The CDR3 spells CATSRASRGGTGELFF. The CDR3 DNA follows: TGTGCCACCAGCAGAGCAAGCAGAGGAGGGACCGGGGAGCTGTTTTTT.

This clonotype has a count of ten or more. The rearrangement joins TRBV6-2 or TRBV6-3 to TRBJ2-7; 7 bases line up with TRBD1. J was trimmed by 2 bases and V by 7 bases; bases with no gene match: 14. The CDR3 contains 16 residues. Germline V gene lookup returns CDR1 MNHEY and CDR2 SVGEGT. CDR3 sequence (DNA): TGTGCCAGCACCCTGGACCCGGACAGGATAACCTACGAGCAGTACTTC. This gives the protein CASTLDPDRITYEQYF.

This clonotype was detected many times. The rearrangement joins TRBV20-1 to TRBJ2-1, with 10 positions matching TRBD2. This CDR3 has 15 residues. Germline V CDR1 and CDR2: DFQATT, SNEGSKA (reference sequence). V lost 4 bases, J lost 2 bases, and 5 bases stayed unmatched. The DNA of the CDR3 is TGCAGTGCTATACTAAGCGGGGGGGCCTACAATGAGCAGTTCTTC. Its translation is CSAILSGGAYNEQFF.

The chain carries TRBV7-3 and TRBJ2-7, with TRBD1 matching 8 bases. The CDR3 is 14 amino acids. The V gene's germline CDR1 is SGHTA and CDR2 FQGTGA. The V segment lost 5 bases and the J segment 6 bases; nucleotides outside the gene matches: 9. The CDR3 here is CASSPDRGWGEQYF. The CDR3 DNA is TGTGCCAGCAGCCCTGACAGGGGATGGGGCGAGCAGTACTTC.

This clonotype was detected many times. The gene calls are TRBV6-1 and TRBJ1-5; D perhaps matches TRBD1 (5 bases). Trimming removed 10 bases at V and 7 bases at J, with 14 bases between. The CDR3 consists of 12 residues. The germline gives CDR1 MNHNS, CDR2 SASEGT. For the CDR3, the DNA is TGTGCCAAGCAGGGCTACGACCAGCCCCAGCATTTT. It codes for CAKQGYDQPQHF.

This clonotype was observed at least ten times. This sequence joins TRBV6-5 and TRBJ2-3; a possible D gene is TRBD1 (6 bases). V was pared by 0 bases and J by 2 bases, with 12 bases between. The CDR3 is made up of 16 amino acids. Germline assignment: CDR1 MNHEY and CDR2 SVGAGI. The DNA of the CDR3 is TGTGCCAGCAGTTACTCCGCAGGGGAATTCACAGATACGCAGTATTTT. Translated, it gives CASSYSAGEFTDTQYF.

This clonotype came up many times. The genes are TRBV5-4 and TRBJ2-7; 8 bases align to TRBD2. J gave up 6 bases and V 4 bases, and 12 bases lay outside the gene matches. The V gene's germline CDR1 is SGHNT and CDR2 YYREEE (reference sequence). CDR3 length: 15 residues. This CDR3 is CASSPGAGLGLEQYF. The CDR3 DNA reads as TGTGCCAGCAGCCCGGGGGCGGGACTAGGCCTCGAGCAGTACTTC.

V usage is TRBV10-3 and J usage is TRBJ1-1; D unclear. V lost 3 bases and J lost 3, with 8 bases in between. Looked up from germline, CDR1 is ENHRY and CDR2 is SYGVKD. CDR3 size: 13 residues. This CDR3 reads CAISDGEDTEAFF. CDR3 in DNA: TGTGCCATCAGTGATGGGGAGGACACTGAAGCTTTCTTT.

This clonotype was detected many times. V gene TRBV6-1 combines with J gene TRBJ2-2; D gene uncertain. CDR3 length: 10 amino acids. Germline assignment: CDR1 MNHNS and CDR2 SASEGT. Between the trimmed V and J ends, which lost 6 bases and 7 bases, there was a span of 3 bases. The CDR3 DNA reads as TGTGCCAGCAGGTTCGGGGAGCTGTTTTTT. Translated, it gives CASRFGELFF.

At least ten counts were recorded for this clonotype. The gene calls are TRBV20-1 and TRBJ2-5; 14 bases line up with TRBD2. Trimming at V came to 1 base and at J to 4 bases, leaving 5 bases not matched to a gene. Germline V gene data show CDR1 as DFQATT and CDR2 as SNEGSKA (reference sequence). CDR3 length equals 16 residues. CDR3 region: CSARGLTSGGGETQYF. The CDR3 nucleotides read TGCAGTGCTAGAGGCTTGACTAGCGGGGGGGGAGAGACCCAGTACTTC.

This clonotype has a count of ten or more. The rearrangement links TRBV3-1 to TRBJ2-3, with D perhaps matching TRBD2 (7 bases). V lost 1 base and J 3 bases, leaving 11 bases between the germline ends. CDR3 size: 15 residues. The germline gives CDR1 LGHDT, CDR2 YNNKEL (reference sequence). Here the CDR3 reads CASSQGGGGTDTQYF. The CDR3 nucleotides read TGTGCCAGCAGCCAAGGGGGGGGCGGAACAGATACGCAGTATTTT.

This clonotype was picked up many times. CDR3 sequence (DNA): TGCGGGGGACTAGCGCGCAACACCGGGGAGCTGTTTTTT. Translating it yields CGGLARNTGELFF. This rearrangement joins TRBV20-1 to TRBJ2-2; 10 nucleotides agree with TRBD2. This CDR3 spans 13 amino acids. Germline V CDR1 and CDR2: DFQATT, SNEGSKA (reference sequence).

This clonotype was counted ten times or more. The rearrangement links TRBV11-2 to TRBJ1-2, with no clear D. The ends were cut back, 1 base at V and 1 base at J, with 7 bases in the middle. Germline-derived CDR1 and CDR2 are SGHAT and FQNNGV. This CDR3 has 14 amino acids. DNA for the CDR3: TGTGCCAGCAGCTTAGCCCTGAGTAACTATGGCTACACCTTC. It specifies CASSLALSNYGYTF.

This clonotype was recorded at least ten times. The chain has TRBV19 and TRBJ1-1, with 9 positions matching TRBD1. V lost 7 bases, J lost 6 bases, and 9 bases stayed unmatched. CDR1 is LNHDA and CDR2 is SQIVND in the germline V gene (reference sequence). CDR3 length: 14 residues. CDR3 sequence (DNA): TGTGCCAGTACCGGAACAGGGGGCGACCCTGAAGCTTTCTTT. Protein: CASTGTGGDPEAFF. Complete variable domain (other parts from reference TRBV19 and TRBJ1-1): DGGITQSPKYLFRKEGQNVTLSCEQNLNHDAMYWYRQDPGQGLRLIYYSQIVNDFQKGDIAEGYSVSREKKESFPLTVTSAQKNPTAFYLCASTGTGGDPEAFFGQGTRLTVV.

The chain is built from TRBV20-1 and TRBJ1-2; 10 bases align to TRBD1. This CDR3 comprises 15 residues. V gave up 3 bases and J gave up 4 bases; unmatched junction bases: 8. Germline CDR1 is DFQATT and CDR2 is SNEGSKA (reference sequence). CDR3 residues: CSASVGTGVSYGYTF. The DNA for the CDR3 is TGCAGTGCTAGTGTGGGGACAGGGGTTTCCTATGGCTACACCTTC.

This clonotype was seen at least ten times. V usage is TRBV6-6 and J usage is TRBJ2-1, with D uncertain. The CDR3 runs 15 residues. Trimming cost V 0 bases and J 2 bases, with 8 bases left between them. CDR1 is MNHNY, CDR2 SVGAGI, per germline (reference sequence). The CDR3 protein is CASSYSGVAYNEQFF. The CDR3 coding sequence is TGTGCCAGCAGTTACTCTGGGGTAGCCTACAATGAGCAGTTCTTC.

The sample holds many counts of this clonotype. Here the CDR3 reads CASSRTGGNQPQHF. CDR3 bases: TGTGCCAGCAGCCGTACAGGGGGCAATCAGCCCCAGCATTTT. V gene TRBV7-9 combines with J gene TRBJ1-5, with TRBD1 matching over 7 bases. The V and J ends lost 5 bases and 2 bases, in that order; junction bases with no gene match: 3. This CDR3 is 14 amino acids long. CDR1 SEHNR and CDR2 FQNEAQ come from the germline V gene (reference sequence).

In this sample, this clonotype turned up once. The genes are TRBV10-3 and TRBJ1-1; no clear D. Germline lookup yields CDR1 ENHRY and CDR2 SYGVKD. Trimming removed 2 bases at V and 2 bases at J, with 9 bases between. This CDR3 has 14 amino acids. The CDR3: CAISEAEGNTEAFF. The CDR3 DNA is TGTGCCATCAGTGAGGCAGAGGGCAACACTGAAGCTTTCTTT.

At least ten counts were recorded for this clonotype. The chain has TRBV7-9 and TRBJ2-7; D possibly matches TRBD1 or TRBD2 (6 bases each). The CDR3 loop spans 18 amino acids. The germline CDR1 and CDR2 sequences are SEHNR and FQNEAQ (reference sequence). Deletions cut 2 bases from V and 2 bases from J, with 22 bases between. The CDR3 loop is CASSLRTPGAWGTYEQYF. The CDR3 DNA reads as TGTGCCAGCAGCTTAAGGACCCCGGGGGCTTGGGGGACCTACGAGCAGTACTTC.

This clonotype was recorded many times. This chain links TRBV9 with TRBJ2-5, with D possibly being TRBD1 or TRBD2 (5 bases each). CDR3 length: 15 amino acids. V was shortened by 0 bases and J by 4 bases, with 13 bases between the two germline ends. Germline assignment: CDR1 SGDLS and CDR2 YYNGEE. CDR3 sequence reads: CASSVDGTPAETQYF. The CDR3 DNA reads as TGTGCCAGCAGCGTAGATGGGACGCCGGCAGAGACCCAGTACTTC.

This clonotype was detected many times. V is TRBV11-2 and J is TRBJ2-3; no definite D call. CDR1 SGHAT and CDR2 FQNNGV come from the germline V gene. V was cut by 2 bases and J by 0 bases, with 9 bases left in between. CDR3 length: 15 residues. The CDR3 sequence is CASSLNGYSTDTQYF. As DNA, the CDR3 is TGTGCCAGCAGCTTAAACGGCTATAGCACAGATACGCAGTATTTT.